The entry that follows covers one T cell receptor (beta chain) sequence. There is no known antigen for this receptor. Per-base quality was not reported, and no clone a single base away is much larger than it. Receptors were amplified or captured by 5' RACE. Reads for this sample came from an Illumina HiSeq 2500. A second about 6 to 11 cycle PCR used a sample-barcoded 5' primer and a J-beta primer mix. A unique molecular identifier was introduced onto each TCR beta cDNA molecule by a template-switch 5' adaptor carrying 12 random nucleotides. At least 2.5 million CDR3-containing paired-end reads were obtained from each sample. The Mint cDNA synthesis kit, primed by a TRBC-specific oligonucleotide, was used to synthesize first-strand cDNA from all RNA. All cDNA was treated with uracil-DNA glycosylase and then went through a first 18-cycle PCR with the universal primers M1SS and BC2_uni_R. From the authors' description of their analysis: Normalization of each sample was performed by random selection of 1 million high-quality reads, each carrying a distinct molecular identifier. Reads sharing molecular identifiers were discarded rather than binned into consensus sequences. CDR3 identification, clonotype clustering and error correction used MiTCR with a Q25 quality threshold and the strictest error-elimination algorithm. Lower-bound total TCR beta diversity was estimated with a nonparametric unseen species model using Euler transformation. TCRdb ran its own pipeline on the public reads, namely fastp trimming at Q25 and MiXCR clone calling, and kept in-frame beta chains. Records with the same CDR3 protein are collapsed into one entry carrying the most frequent genes and DNA. TCRdb's processing, not the study's, gives the V and J calls here. The sample table lists roughly 1,700,000 distinct CDR3 sequences, roughly 27% of them with a count of one. Around 7.7% of the sample is in the top ten clones.

The 35 to 40 donors, aged about 6 to 95 years, were systemically healthy Caucasian individuals from Russia. Around 10 milliliters of peripheral blood were drawn from each donor into EDTA-treated Vacutainer tubes. Ficoll-Paque density-gradient centrifugation was used to isolate PBMCs, with at least 7 million per sample. Trizol reagent was used to extract total RNA from the PBMCs, yielding at least 6 micrograms per sample. Naive CD45RAhigh/CD27high T cell percentages were measured by flow cytometry on a PBMC aliquot from every donor. The junction shows trimming of 4 bases on V and 0 bases on J, plus 13 bases between the germline ends. From the cysteine through the phenylalanine, the CDR3 covers 17 amino acids. Just CDR3 DNA is preserved here, 51 bases in frame from base 1. CDR1 and CDR2, per the germline V gene, are SGHAT and FQNNGV. This entry is derived from a study of blood T cells in healthy people across ages (dated by TCRdb to about 2015). Turning to the overall study: In model experiments, template switching captured roughly one uniquely barcoded TCR beta cDNA molecule for every two T cells. Using deep sequencing normalized with unique cDNA molecular identifiers, the study measured how TCR beta repertoire diversity changes with age. Donors were grouped into four age groups: young (average roughly 16 years), middle-aged (about 40), aged (around 60) and long-lived (about 82). To avoid experimental bias, donors of different ages were spread randomly across the sequencing lanes. Using the same blood draw, the study looked at two additional independent replicas of 1 million unique cDNA reads for two donors, one aged 18 to 30 and the other aged 80 or older. Paper-wide results and their limitations: Because profiling used bulk unsorted PBMCs, naive and antigen-experienced compartments could not be compared conclusively. Estimates of total diversity based on one million sequenced T cells were considered lower bounds and underestimates. Compared with the aged group, more naive CD4+ T cells, fewer expanded clones and increased TCR diversity were shown by the long-lived group, suggesting age selection. Observed TCR beta diversity correlated strongly with the percentage of naive T cells measured by flow cytometry. Because the CMV infection status of the donors was unknown, age-related changes in expanded clonotypes may potentially have been confounded. As age increased, observed TCR beta diversity per million T cells dropped in a roughly linear way, and a significant reduction was already evident by age approximately 40.

The source of this sequence is a woman aged 25 to 39 in good health. This chain joins TRBV11-2 to TRBJ2-6; no confident D gene assignment can be made. Sequenced material: blood. The nucleotide sequence is TGTGCCAGCAGCTCGACCGGGCCTAACTCTGGGGCCAACGTCCTGACTTTC. Its protein is CASSSTGPNSGANVLTF.